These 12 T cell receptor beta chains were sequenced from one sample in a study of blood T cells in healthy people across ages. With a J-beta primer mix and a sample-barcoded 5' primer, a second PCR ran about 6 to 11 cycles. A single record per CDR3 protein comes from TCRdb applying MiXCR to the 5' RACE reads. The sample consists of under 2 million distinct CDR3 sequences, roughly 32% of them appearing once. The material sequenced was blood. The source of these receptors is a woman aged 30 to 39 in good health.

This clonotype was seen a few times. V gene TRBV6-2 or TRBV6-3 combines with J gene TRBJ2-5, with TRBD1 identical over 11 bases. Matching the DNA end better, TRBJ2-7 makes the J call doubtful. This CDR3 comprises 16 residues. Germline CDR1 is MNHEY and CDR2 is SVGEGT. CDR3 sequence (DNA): TGTGCCAGCAGTTACGCGGGACAGGGGGGAACCTACGAGCAGTACTTC. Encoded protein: CASSYAGQGGTYEQYF.

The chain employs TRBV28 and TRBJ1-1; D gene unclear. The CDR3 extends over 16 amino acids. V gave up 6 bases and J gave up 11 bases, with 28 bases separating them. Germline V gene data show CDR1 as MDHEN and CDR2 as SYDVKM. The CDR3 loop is CASSPGSAAEPDEAFF. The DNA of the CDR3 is TGTGCCAGCAGCCCCGGCTCGGCGGCCGAACCAGACGAGGCTTTCTTT.

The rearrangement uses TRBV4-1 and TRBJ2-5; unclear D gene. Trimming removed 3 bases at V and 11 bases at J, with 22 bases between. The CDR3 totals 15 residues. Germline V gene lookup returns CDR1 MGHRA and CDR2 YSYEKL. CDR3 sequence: CASSQDPTYYNEQYF. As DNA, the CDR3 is TGCGCCAGCAGCCAGGACCCGACTTACTACAATGAGCAGTACTTC.

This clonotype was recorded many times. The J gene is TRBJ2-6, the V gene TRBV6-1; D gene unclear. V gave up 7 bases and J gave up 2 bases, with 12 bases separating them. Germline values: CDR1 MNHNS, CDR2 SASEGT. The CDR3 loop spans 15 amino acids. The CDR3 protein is CASTTVGTGANVLTF. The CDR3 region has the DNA TGTGCCAGCACCACCGTAGGAACTGGGGCCAACGTCCTGACTTTC.

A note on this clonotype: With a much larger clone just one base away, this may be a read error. For the CDR3, the DNA is TGCGTCGCAAGGAGAAACTATGGCTACACCTTC. Encoded protein: CVARRNYGYTF. The chain couples TRBV20-1 to TRBJ1-2; the D is unclear. Germline V CDR1 and CDR2: DFQATT, SNEGSKA (reference sequence). CDR3 size: 11 residues.

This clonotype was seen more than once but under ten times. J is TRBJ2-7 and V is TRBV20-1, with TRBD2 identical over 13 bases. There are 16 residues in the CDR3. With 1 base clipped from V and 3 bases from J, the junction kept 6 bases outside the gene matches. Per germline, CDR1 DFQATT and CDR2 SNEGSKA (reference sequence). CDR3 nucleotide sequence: TGCAGTGCTAGAGGTGGGGGGACTAGCGGGGTCTACGAGCAGTACTTC. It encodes CSARGGGTSGVYEQYF.

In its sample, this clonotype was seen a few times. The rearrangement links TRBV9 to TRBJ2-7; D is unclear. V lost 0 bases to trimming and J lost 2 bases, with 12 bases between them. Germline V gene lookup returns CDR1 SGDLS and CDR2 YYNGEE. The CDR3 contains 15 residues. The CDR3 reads CASSVGPGQTYEQYF. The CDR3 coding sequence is TGTGCCAGCAGCGTAGGCCCAGGCCAAACCTACGAGCAGTACTTC.

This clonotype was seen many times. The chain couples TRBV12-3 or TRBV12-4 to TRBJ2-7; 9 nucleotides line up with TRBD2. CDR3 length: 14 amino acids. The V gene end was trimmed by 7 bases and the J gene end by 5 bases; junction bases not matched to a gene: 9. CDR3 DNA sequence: TGTGCCAGCAACCTTAGCGGGGGATCCAACGAGCAGTACTTC. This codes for CASNLSGGSNEQYF.

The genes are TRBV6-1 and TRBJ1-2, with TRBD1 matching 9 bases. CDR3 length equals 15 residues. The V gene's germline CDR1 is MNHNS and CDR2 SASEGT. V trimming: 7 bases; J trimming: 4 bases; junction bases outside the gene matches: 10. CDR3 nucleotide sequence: TGTGCCAGCACTATCGGGACAGGGAAGCTCTATGGCTACACCTTC. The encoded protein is CASTIGTGKLYGYTF.

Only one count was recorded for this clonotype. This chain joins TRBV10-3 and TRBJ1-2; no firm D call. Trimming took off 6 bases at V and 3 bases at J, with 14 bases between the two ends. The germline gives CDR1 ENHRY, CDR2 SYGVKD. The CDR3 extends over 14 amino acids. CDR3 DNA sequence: TGTGCCATCAGCAGCCCCCCCCAGGACTATGGCTACACCTTC. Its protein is CAISSPPQDYGYTF.

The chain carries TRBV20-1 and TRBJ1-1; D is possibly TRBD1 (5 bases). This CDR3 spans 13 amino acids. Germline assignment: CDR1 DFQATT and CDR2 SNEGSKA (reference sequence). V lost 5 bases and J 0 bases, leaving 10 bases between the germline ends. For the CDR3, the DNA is TGCAGTGCTGGGGGGGGTTTGAACACTGAAGCTTTCTTT. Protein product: CSAGGGLNTEAFF.

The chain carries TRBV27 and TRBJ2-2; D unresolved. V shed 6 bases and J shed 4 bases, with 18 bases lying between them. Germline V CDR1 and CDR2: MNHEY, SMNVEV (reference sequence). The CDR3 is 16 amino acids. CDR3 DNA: TGTGCCAGCAGCTTGGCTAGAAATTCATTCACCGGGGAGCTGTTTTTT. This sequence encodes CASSLARNSFTGELFF.